The clone carrying this T cell receptor (beta chain) has more than one count but fewer than ten. The target antigen is unknown. Only Caucasian adults living in Nashville, Tennessee served as donors. Libraries were prepared by immunoSEQ multiplex PCR; TCRdb keeps only in-frame clonotypes and omits some of them. The table includes some 1 million clones, 65% to 75% detected once. This entry is derived from a study of shared clonotypes between healthy human individuals. V dropped 1 base and J dropped 1 base, with 11 bases sitting between them. Germline-derived CDR1 and CDR2 are SEHNR and FQNEAQ (reference sequence). This CDR3 region has 15 residues. Whole-study findings and limits: What naive subsets generally showed was a larger estimated richness than memory subsets showed. Some clonotypes were shared by all four sorted-subset donors, while others were not shared. The non-shared ones had lower generation probabilities than the shared ones. Depth was large, yet rarefaction showed that sorted-subset sequencing was incomplete.

The chain is built from TRBV7-9 and TRBJ2-7; D call uncertain. This TCR derives from a man younger than 30 in good health. Material for sequencing was memory CD4+ T cells sorted from blood. The subset was: CD45RA-negative fraction. CDR3 coding DNA: TGTGCCAGCAGCTTAGAGGGTTACCTTTCCTACGAGCAGTACTTC. It yields the protein CASSLEGYLSYEQYF.